This T cell receptor beta chain was recovered during a study of CD8 T cells in Susac syndrome. From germline, CDR1 is MDHEN and CDR2 SYDVKM. The CDR3 covers 14 residues. V dropped 1 base and J dropped 5 bases, with 11 bases sitting between them. Random hexamers primed reverse transcription of about 0.45 to 1 ug RNA. Using its own MiXCR run on the immunoSEQ multiplex PCR reads, TCRdb lists one record per CDR3 protein. The sample lists approximately 180,000 distinct CDR3 sequences; 93% were seen once. CD8+ and CD4+ T cells circulating in blood were sequenced for TCR beta. Sequenced input: CD4+ T cells from PBMCs. V and J are TRBV28 and TRBJ2-5; D is ambiguous. The TCR was taken from a human donor with multiple sclerosis. CDR3 amino acids: CASSLSQGRETQYF. In DNA form, the CDR3 reads TGTGCCAGCAGTTTATCCCAAGGACGGGAGACCCAGTACTTC.